This T cell receptor beta chain originates from a study of cytomegalovirus exposure and HLA in healthy donors. General study results and limits: HLA restriction was apparent for most CMV-associated TCR beta chains in a later analysis. A prior analysis recorded that most TCR beta V segments were productive about 90% or about 30% of the time. A highly shared variant cluster was judged a likely technical artifact. Cytomegalovirus-associated status was assigned to about 180 TCR beta chains.

In regard to this clone: The target antigen is unknown.

Researchers ran the PCR with 60 Vbeta and 13 Jbeta primers. TCRdb's copy holds only in-frame clones and misses some; the assay was immunoSEQ multiplex PCR. The profile covers about 110,000 clones, with just over 70% appearing a single time and roughly 0.79% taken by the ten largest. The sequencing input was PBMCs. This receptor was taken from a boy younger than 18 in good health and CMV-seronegative.

The CDR3 DNA reads TGTGCCAGCAGCCAAGGCGGTTACAATGAGCAGTTCTTC. Translation gives CASSQGGYNEQFF. The rearrangement joins TRBV4-2 to TRBJ2-1, with D hard to call. V was clipped by 1 base and J by 4 bases, with 5 bases between them. The CDR3 is 13 residues long. Germline V gene data show CDR1 as LGHNA and CDR2 as YNFKEQ.